The entry below describes one T cell receptor (beta chain). Its antigen is currently unknown. Deep-level running was used for the assay. Unsorted PBMC DNA underwent sequencing on ten immunoSEQ deep assay plates. Measured with immunoSEQ multiplex PCR; TCRdb has only the in-frame clones, and not every one. This sample yields fewer than 600,000 clones, of which roughly three quarters are seen a single time; less than 15% belongs to the top ten. This entry belongs to a study of shared clonotypes between healthy human individuals. About the research overall: The cohort comprised a couple of women and a few men. Their ages spanned 18 to 49 years. Study conclusions and caveats: Clonotype sharing among donors likely depends on sequencing depth.

The CDR3 runs to 15 residues. With 2 bases removed from V and 12 bases from J, the gap between germline ends came to 20 bases. The V gene's germline CDR1 is SGHTA and CDR2 FQGNSA. The sequence derives from a woman in her thirties or forties in good health. Some clones in this sample may be carry-over from other donors' samples. V gene TRBV7-2 combines with J gene TRBJ2-1; D perhaps matches TRBD2 (7 bases). The sequenced sample consisted of PBMCs. This chain's CDR3 is CASSLPPSGGGWQFF. CDR3 nucleotides: TGTGCCAGCAGCTTACCCCCTAGCGGAGGGGGGTGGCAGTTCTTC.